These T cell receptor beta chains were read from a single sample in a study of blood T cell repertoires in COVID-19. Using immunoSEQ multiplex PCR, the repertoire was profiled, and TCRdb retains in-frame clones only, with some absent. Of roughly 150,000 clones in the sample, about nine tenths were seen once. Material for sequencing was peripheral blood. The origin of the receptors is a human donor in a cohort sampled during active COVID-19. Both conserved end residues are part of each CDR3. The D gene is left open where the match is weak. Rows may omit the clone size; those that give it use once, few, many or a size class.

d_call,clone_size,v_call,j_call,cdr3_nt,cdr3_aa
TRBD1,NA,TRBV19,TRBJ1-6,TGTGCCAGTAGTGCCCCTCAGGGGGTGGGTAATTCACCCCTCCACTTT,CASSAPQGVGNSPLHF
NA,NA,TRBV12-3/TRBV12-4,TRBJ1-1,TGTGCCAGCAGACCGGCGGTACGGACTGAAGCTTTCTTT,CASRPAVRTEAFF
NA,NA,TRBV29-1,TRBJ2-7,TGCAGCGTTGAAGATCAGGCCCGGGGGCAGTACTTC,CSVEDQARGQYF
TRBD1,NA,TRBV10-3,TRBJ1-1,TGTGCCATCGGACAGGGGTTTGGTGGCACTGAAGCTTTCTTT,CAIGQGFGGTEAFF
TRBD1,NA,TRBV4-2,TRBJ1-3,TGTGCCAGCAGCCCTTACGGGACAGCTGGAAACACCATATATTTT,CASSPYGTAGNTIYF
TRBD1,NA,TRBV27,TRBJ1-2,TGTGCCAGCAGGCGGACAGGAGCTAACTATGGCTACACCTTC,CASRRTGANYGYTF
NA,NA,TRBV7-8,TRBJ2-6,TGTGCCAGCAGCTTAACGCGAATAGCCGTACCCTCTGGGGCCAACGTCCTGACTTTC,CASSLTRIAVPSGANVLTF
TRBD1,NA,TRBV5-1,TRBJ1-1,TGCGCCAGCAGCCCTCAGGGGGCGGGGAACACTGAAGCTTTCTTT,CASSPQGAGNTEAFF
NA,NA,TRBV19,TRBJ1-1,TGTGCCAGTAGTATTTTCGGTATGAACACTGAAGCTTTCTTT,CASSIFGMNTEAFF
TRBD2,NA,TRBV18,TRBJ2-3,TGTGCCAGCTCTCTCACCGGGACTAGCGTAGATACGCAGTATTTT,CASSLTGTSVDTQYF
TRBD1,NA,TRBV5-4,TRBJ2-7,TGTGCCAGCAGGGCCGGGACAGGGCTTGGTTACGAGCAGTACTTC,CASRAGTGLGYEQYF
TRBD1,NA,TRBV19,TRBJ1-1,TGTGCCAGTACCGAAGGACAGGCGACGAACACTGAAGCTTTCTTT,CASTEGQATNTEAFF
TRBD2,once,TRBV10-3,TRBJ2-7,TGTGCCATCAGTGACAAAGCGGGGGGGGTCCACGAGCAGTACTTC,CAISDKAGGVHEQYF
NA,NA,TRBV9,TRBJ1-6,TGTGCCAGCAGCGTAGTTTCCGAGCCGGGACCCCTCCACTTT,CASSVVSEPGPLHF
NA,NA,TRBV29-1,TRBJ1-1,TGCAGCGTTGAAGGTCGGGGGGGATCGGACACTGAAGCTTTCTTT,CSVEGRGGSDTEAFF
NA,NA,TRBV18,TRBJ1-1,TGTGCCAGCTCACCACAACAGAACACTGAAGCTTTCTTT,CASSPQQNTEAFF
NA,NA,TRBV7-8,TRBJ1-2,TGTGCCAGCAGCCAGGGAGACAGGACTTCGTATGGCTACACCTTC,CASSQGDRTSYGYTF
NA,NA,TRBV29-1,TRBJ1-2,TGCAGCCCACAGGCGCAGGCTAACTATGGCTACACCTTC,CSPQAQANYGYTF
NA,NA,TRBV15,TRBJ1-3,TGTGCCACCAGCGGGGGGGGCCGACCCAACACCATATATTTT,CATSGGGRPNTIYF
NA,few,TRBV9,TRBJ2-1,TGTGCCAGCAGCACTACCTCCGGTGAGCAGTTCTTC,CASSTTSGEQFF
TRBD1,NA,TRBV19,TRBJ1-4,TGTGCCAGTAGTCCGCGACAGGGGGCCGAAAAACTGTTTTTT,CASSPRQGAEKLFF
TRBD1,NA,TRBV27,TRBJ2-1,TGTGCCAGCAGCCCCCGACAGGGGAGTGAGCAGTTCTTC,CASSPRQGSEQFF
TRBD1,NA,TRBV6-1,TRBJ1-3,TGTGCCAGCAGTGAATCGGCAGGGGGCGGCGACACCATATATTTT,CASSESAGGGDTIYF
NA,NA,TRBV6-1,TRBJ1-5,TGTGCCAGCAGTGAACGGGACTCAAATCAGCCCCAGCATTTT,CASSERDSNQPQHF
NA,NA,TRBV9,TRBJ1-4,TGTGCCAGCAGCGTAGGCTCGGGTGCAGGGGAAAAACTGTTTTTT,CASSVGSGAGEKLFF
TRBD2,NA,TRBV10-3,TRBJ2-3,TGTGCCATCAGTTCCGGGACTAGCGGGAACGGATTCACAGATACGCAGTATTTT,CAISSGTSGNGFTDTQYF
NA,once,TRBV10-3,TRBJ2-7,TGTGCCATCAGTGAGGCAGGGGCCTCCTCCTACGAGCAGTACTTC,CAISEAGASSYEQYF
TRBD2,NA,TRBV5-1,TRBJ2-3,TGCGCCAGCAGCCTGGGACTAGCGGGGGGGAGCACAGATACGCAGTATTTT,CASSLGLAGGSTDTQYF
NA,NA,TRBV30,TRBJ1-4,TGTGCCTGGCGAAAAACAGGGTTCAGCGAAAAACTGTTTTTT,CAWRKTGFSEKLFF
NA,few,TRBV25-1,TRBJ1-6,TGTGCCAGCAGTGGTGGGAGCTCCTATAATTCACCCCTCCACTTT,CASSGGSSYNSPLHF
TRBD1,NA,TRBV3-1/TRBV3-2,TRBJ2-2,TGTGCCAGCAGCCATACCGGGACAGGGACCGGGGAGCTGTTTTTT,CASSHTGTGTGELFF
NA,NA,TRBV11-3,TRBJ2-3,TGTGCCAGCAGCTTAGGAGTGACTAGCACAGATACGCAGTATTTT,CASSLGVTSTDTQYF
TRBD2,NA,TRBV4-2,TRBJ2-3,TGTGCCAGCAGCCAATACACCAGCGGGGGGAGAGATACGCAGTATTTT,CASSQYTSGGRDTQYF
TRBD2,NA,TRBV7-2,TRBJ2-2,TGTGCCAGCAGCTTCAGTGGCGGGGGAAACACCGGGGAGCTGTTTTTT,CASSFSGGGNTGELFF
NA,NA,TRBV19,TRBJ1-2,TGTGCCAGTAGTATAGTAGCGTCTACGTATGGCTACACCTTC,CASSIVASTYGYTF
NA,NA,TRBV15,TRBJ1-1,TGTGCCACCAGCAACCTCAGGGGATATGTGACTGAAGCTTTCTTT,CATSNLRGYVTEAFF
TRBD1,NA,TRBV24-1,TRBJ1-2,TGTGCCACCAGTGATCCCGGGACAGCAAACTATGGCTACACCTTC,CATSDPGTANYGYTF
TRBD1,NA,TRBV7-9,TRBJ2-4,TGTGCCAGCAGTTCGGGACAGAAAAACATTCAGTACTTC,CASSSGQKNIQYF
NA,NA,TRBV4-2,TRBJ2-7,TGTGCCAGCAGCCAAGATCCCCCAGGCCTATCCTACGAGCAGTACTTC,CASSQDPPGLSYEQYF
NA,NA,TRBV10-3,TRBJ2-3,TGTGCCATCAGTGCTGGACGGGGGTACACAGATACGCAGTATTTT,CAISAGRGYTDTQYF
TRBD1,few,TRBV5-5,TRBJ1-6,TGTGCCAGCAGCTCGGACAGGCTTGGGAATTCACCCCTCCACTTT,CASSSDRLGNSPLHF
TRBD1,once,TRBV4-1,TRBJ2-1,TGCGCCAGCAGCCAGGGGACAGGCCTAGTGCAGTTCTTC,CASSQGTGLVQFF
NA,NA,TRBV19,TRBJ2-1,TGTGCCAGTAGTCCGAGGGTCCATGAGCAGTTCTTC,CASSPRVHEQFF
TRBD2,once,TRBV9,TRBJ2-1,TGTGCCAGCAGCCCGGGGGGGGACGTATACAATGAGCAGTTCTTC,CASSPGGDVYNEQFF
NA,NA,TRBV12-3/TRBV12-4,TRBJ2-1,TGTGCCAGCAGCCCGAACAGTGTTCGGCAGTTCTTC,CASSPNSVRQFF